This T cell receptor beta chain came from a study of blood T cell repertoires in COVID-19. Study-level information: PBMCs, B-cell-depleted T cells, or T cells provided the cDNA or gDNA that made up the material.

Authors' analysis steps: Reference gene primer amplification gave estimated nucleated cell counts. Sequencing used immunoSEQ multiplex PCR; TCRdb keeps in-frame clones, though not all of them. V, J and clone size are those of that table, while D and trimming were read from the DNA. The data show a few hundred thousand clones, with roughly four fifths seen just once and approximately 4.7% held by the top ten. Recovered participants had two consecutive negative NP/OP PCR tests, healthcare professional clearance, or symptom resolution. Sequencing used PBMCs or T cells enriched from blood (not recorded which). The TCR sequence derives from a woman in her forties or fifties who had recovered from COVID-19.

The CDR3 sequence is CATREMAGNSPLHF. The CDR3 DNA reads TGTGCCACAAGGGAGATGGCAGGCAATTCACCCCTCCACTTT. The rearrangement joins TRBV6-5 to TRBJ1-6; D gene unclear. Trimming stripped 10 bases from V and 7 bases from J, with 17 bases between. This CDR3 has 14 residues. Germline assignment: CDR1 MNHEY and CDR2 SVGAGI.